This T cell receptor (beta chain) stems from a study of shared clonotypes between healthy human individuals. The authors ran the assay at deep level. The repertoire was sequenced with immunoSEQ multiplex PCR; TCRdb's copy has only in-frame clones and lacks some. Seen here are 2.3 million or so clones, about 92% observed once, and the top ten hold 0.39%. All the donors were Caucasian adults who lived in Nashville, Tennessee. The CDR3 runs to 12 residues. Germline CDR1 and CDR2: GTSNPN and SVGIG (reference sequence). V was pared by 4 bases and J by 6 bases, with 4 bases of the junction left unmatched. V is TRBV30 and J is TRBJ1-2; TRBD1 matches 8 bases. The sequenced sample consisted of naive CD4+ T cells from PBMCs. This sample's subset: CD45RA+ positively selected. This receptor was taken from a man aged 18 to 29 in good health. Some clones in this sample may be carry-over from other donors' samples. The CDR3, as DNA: TGTGCCTGGACAGGGGGCTACGATGGCTACACCTTC. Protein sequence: CAWTGGYDGYTF.